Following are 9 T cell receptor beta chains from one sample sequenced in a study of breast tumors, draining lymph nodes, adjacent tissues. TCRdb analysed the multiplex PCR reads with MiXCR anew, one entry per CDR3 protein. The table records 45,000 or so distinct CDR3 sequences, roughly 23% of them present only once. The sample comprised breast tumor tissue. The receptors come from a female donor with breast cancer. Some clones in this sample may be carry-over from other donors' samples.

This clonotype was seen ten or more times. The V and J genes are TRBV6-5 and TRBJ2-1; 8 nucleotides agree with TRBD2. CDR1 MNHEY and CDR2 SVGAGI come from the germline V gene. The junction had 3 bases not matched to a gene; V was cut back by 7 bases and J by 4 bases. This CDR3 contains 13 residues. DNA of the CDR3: TGTGCCAGCAAACCTAGCGGGTACAATGAGCAGTTCTTC. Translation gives CASKPSGYNEQFF.

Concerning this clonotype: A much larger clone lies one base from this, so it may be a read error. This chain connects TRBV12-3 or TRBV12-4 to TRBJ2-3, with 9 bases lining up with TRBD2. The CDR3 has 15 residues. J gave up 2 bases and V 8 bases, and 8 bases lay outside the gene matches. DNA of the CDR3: TGTGCCAGCGGCCCTGGCGGGGGGGACACAGATACGCAGTATTTT. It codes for CASGPGGGDTDTQYF.

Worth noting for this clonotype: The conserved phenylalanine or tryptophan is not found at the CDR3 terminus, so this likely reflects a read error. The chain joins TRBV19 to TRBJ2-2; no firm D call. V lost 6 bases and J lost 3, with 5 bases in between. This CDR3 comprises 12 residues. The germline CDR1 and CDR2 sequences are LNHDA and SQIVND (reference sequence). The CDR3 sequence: CASRQYTGELFS. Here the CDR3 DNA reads TGTGCCAGTAGACAGTACACCGGGGAGCTGTTTTCT.

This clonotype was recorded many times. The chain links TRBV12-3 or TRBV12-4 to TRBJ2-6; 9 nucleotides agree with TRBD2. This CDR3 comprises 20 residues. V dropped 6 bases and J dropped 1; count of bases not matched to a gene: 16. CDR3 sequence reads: CASSPSMGGREGSGANVLTF. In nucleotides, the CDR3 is TGTGCCAGCAGCCCTTCAATGGGCGGGCGGGAGGGTTCTGGGGCCAACGTCCTGACTTTC.

CDR3 coding DNA: TGCAGTGCTAGAGACCATATAGTGGGCACAGATACGCAGTATTTT. Encoded protein: CSARDHIVGTDTQYF. The chain combines TRBV20-1 with TRBJ2-3; D uncertain. The CDR3 spans 15 residues. V was cut by 0 bases and J by 1 base, with 11 bases left in between. Germline V gene lookup returns CDR1 DFQATT and CDR2 SNEGSKA (reference sequence).

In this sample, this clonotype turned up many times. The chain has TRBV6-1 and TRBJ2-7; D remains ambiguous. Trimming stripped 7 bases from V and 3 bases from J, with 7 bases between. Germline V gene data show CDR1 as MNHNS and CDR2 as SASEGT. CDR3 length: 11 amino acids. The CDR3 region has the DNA TGTGCCAGCAAAGTTGTCTACGAGCAGTACTTC. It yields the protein CASKVVYEQYF.

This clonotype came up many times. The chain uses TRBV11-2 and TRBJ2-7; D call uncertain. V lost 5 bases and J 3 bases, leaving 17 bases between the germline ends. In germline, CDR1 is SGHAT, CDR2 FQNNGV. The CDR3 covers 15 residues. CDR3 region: CASSLSLQIRYEQYF. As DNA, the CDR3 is TGTGCCAGCAGCCTGTCTTTGCAGATTCGCTACGAGCAGTACTTC.

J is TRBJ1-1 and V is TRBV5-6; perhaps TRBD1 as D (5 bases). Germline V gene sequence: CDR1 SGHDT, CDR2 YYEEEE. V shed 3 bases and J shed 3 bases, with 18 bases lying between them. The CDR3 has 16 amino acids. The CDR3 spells CASSWGGVGEHTEAFF. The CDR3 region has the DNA TGTGCCAGCAGCTGGGGGGGGGTTGGGGAGCACACTGAAGCTTTCTTT.

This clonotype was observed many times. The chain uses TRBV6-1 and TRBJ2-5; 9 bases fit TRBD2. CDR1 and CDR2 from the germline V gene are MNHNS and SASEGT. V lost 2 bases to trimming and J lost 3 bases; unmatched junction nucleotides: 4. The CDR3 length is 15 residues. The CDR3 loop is CASSESASGKETQYF. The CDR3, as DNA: TGTGCCAGCAGTGAATCTGCTAGCGGGAAAGAGACCCAGTACTTC.